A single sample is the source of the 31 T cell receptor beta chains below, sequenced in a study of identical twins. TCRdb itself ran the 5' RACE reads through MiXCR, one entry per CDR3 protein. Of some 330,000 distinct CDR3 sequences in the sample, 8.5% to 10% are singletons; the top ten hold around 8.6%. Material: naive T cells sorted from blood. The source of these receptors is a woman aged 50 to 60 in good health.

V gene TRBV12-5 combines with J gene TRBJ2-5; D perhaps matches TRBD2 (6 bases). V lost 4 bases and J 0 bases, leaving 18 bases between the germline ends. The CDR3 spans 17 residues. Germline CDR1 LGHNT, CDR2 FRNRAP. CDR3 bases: TGTGCTAGTGGTTGGGGAGGTGGGCTGCTGTACCAAGAGACCCAGTACTTC. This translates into CASGWGGGLLYQETQYF.

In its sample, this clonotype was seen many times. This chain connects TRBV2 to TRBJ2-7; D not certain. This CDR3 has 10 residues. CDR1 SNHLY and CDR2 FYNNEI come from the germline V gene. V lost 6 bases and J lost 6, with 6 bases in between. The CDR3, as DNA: TGTGCCAGCAGGGGTTTCGAGCAGTACTTC. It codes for CASRGFEQYF.

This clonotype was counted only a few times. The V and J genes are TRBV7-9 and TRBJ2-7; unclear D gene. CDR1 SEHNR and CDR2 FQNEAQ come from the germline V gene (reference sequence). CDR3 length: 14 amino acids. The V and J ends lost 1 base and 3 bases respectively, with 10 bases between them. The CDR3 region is CASSLGGVFYEQYF. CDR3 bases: TGTGCCAGCAGCTTAGGTGGGGTGTTCTACGAGCAGTACTTC. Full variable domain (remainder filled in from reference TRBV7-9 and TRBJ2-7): DTGVSQNPRHKITKRGQNVTFRCDPISEHNRLYWYRQTLGQGPEFLTYFQNEAQLEKSRLLSDRFSAERPKGSFSTLEIQRTEQGDSAMYLCASSLGGVFYEQYFGPGTRLTVT.

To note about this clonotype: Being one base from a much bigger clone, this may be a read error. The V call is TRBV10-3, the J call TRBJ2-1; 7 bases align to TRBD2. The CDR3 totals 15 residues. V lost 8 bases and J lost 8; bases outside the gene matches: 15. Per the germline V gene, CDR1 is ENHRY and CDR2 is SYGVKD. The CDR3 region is CAIYEPQGGYHEQFF. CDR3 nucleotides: TGTGCCATCTACGAACCCCAGGGAGGGTACCATGAGCAGTTCTTC.

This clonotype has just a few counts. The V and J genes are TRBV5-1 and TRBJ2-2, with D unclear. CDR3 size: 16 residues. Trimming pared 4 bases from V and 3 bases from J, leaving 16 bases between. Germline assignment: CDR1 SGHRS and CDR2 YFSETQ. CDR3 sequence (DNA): TGCGCCAGCAGCCTTTTGGCCGGCTCGGACACCGGGGAGCTGTTTTTT. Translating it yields CASSLLAGSDTGELFF. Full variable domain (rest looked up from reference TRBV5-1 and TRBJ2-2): KAGVTQTPRYLIKTRGQQVTLSCSPISGHRSVSWYQQTPGQGLQFLFEYFSETQRNKGNFPGRFSGRQFSNSRSEMNVSTLELGDSALYLCASSLLAGSDTGELFFGEGSRLTVL.

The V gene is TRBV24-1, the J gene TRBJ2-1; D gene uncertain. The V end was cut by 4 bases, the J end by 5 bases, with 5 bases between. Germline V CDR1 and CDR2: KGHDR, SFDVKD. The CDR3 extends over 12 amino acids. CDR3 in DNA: TGTGCCACCAGTGAGTGGGACAATGAGCAGTTCTTC. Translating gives CATSEWDNEQFF.

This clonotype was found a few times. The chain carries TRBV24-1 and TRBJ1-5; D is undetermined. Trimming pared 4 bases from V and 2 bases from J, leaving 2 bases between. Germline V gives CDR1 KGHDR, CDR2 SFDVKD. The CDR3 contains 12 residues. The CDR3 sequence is CATSEGNQPQHF. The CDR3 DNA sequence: TGTGCCACCAGTGAGGGCAATCAGCCCCAGCATTTT.

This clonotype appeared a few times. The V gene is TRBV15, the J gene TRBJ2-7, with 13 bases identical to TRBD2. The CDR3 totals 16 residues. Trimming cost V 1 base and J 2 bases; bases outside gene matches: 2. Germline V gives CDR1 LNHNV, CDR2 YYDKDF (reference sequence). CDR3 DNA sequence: TGTGCCACCAGCAGAGCACTAGCGGGAGGGCCCTACGAGCAGTACTTC. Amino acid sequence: CATSRALAGGPYEQYF.

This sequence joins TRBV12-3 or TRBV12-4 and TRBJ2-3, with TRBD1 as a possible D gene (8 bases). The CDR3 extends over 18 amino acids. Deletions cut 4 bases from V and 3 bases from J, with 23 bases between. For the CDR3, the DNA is TGTGCCAGCAGTTCGAGTTCGGACCACAGGGGGGGAACAGATACGCAGTATTTT. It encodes CASSSSSDHRGGTDTQYF.

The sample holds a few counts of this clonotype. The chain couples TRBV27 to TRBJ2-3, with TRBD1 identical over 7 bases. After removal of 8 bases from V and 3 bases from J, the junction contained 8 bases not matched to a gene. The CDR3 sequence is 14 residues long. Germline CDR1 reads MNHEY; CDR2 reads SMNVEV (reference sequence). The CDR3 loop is CASGAGTDTDTQYF. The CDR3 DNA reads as TGTGCCAGCGGCGCCGGGACAGATACAGATACGCAGTATTTT.

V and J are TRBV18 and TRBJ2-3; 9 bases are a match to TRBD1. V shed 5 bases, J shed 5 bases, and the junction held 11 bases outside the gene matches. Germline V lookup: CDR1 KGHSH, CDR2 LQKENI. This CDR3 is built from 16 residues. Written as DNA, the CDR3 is TGTGCCAGCTCAACCCTAGGGACAGGGTTAGAAGATACGCAGTATTTT. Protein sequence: CASSTLGTGLEDTQYF.

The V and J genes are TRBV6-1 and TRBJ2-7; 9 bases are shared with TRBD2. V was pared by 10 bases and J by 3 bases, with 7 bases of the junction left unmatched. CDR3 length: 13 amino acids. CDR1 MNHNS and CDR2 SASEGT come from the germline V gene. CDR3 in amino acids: CATSRLADYEQYF. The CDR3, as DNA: TGTGCCACCTCCAGACTAGCGGACTACGAGCAGTACTTC.

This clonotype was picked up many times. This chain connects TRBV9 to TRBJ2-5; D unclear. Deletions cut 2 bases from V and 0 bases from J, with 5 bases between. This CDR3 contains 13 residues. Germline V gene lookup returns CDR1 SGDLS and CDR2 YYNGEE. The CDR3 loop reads CASSVSDQETQYF. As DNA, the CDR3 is TGTGCCAGCAGCGTTTCGGACCAAGAGACCCAGTACTTC.

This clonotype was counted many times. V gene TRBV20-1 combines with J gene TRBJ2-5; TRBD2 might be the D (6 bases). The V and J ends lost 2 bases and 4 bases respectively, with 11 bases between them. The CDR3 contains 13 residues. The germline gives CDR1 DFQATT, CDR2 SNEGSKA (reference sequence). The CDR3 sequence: CSARLRGAETQYF. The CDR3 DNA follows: TGCAGTGCTAGATTGCGGGGCGCAGAGACCCAGTACTTC.

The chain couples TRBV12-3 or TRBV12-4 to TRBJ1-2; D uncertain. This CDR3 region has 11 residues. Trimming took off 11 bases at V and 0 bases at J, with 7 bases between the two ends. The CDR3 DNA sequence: TGTGCCCTAAGGACTAACTATGGCTACACCTTC. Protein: CALRTNYGYTF.

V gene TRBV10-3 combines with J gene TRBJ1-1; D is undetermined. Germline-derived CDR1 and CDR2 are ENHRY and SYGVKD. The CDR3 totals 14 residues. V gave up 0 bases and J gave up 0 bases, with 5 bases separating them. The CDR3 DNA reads TGTGCCATCAGTGAGTCTTCAGTGAACACTGAAGCTTTCTTT. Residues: CAISESSVNTEAFF.

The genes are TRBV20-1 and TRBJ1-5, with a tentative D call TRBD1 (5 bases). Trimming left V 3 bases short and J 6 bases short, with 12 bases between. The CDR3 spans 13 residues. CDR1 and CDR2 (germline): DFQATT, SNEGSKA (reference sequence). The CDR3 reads CSASMAQGQPQHF. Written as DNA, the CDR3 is TGCAGTGCTAGTATGGCCCAGGGTCAGCCCCAGCATTTT.

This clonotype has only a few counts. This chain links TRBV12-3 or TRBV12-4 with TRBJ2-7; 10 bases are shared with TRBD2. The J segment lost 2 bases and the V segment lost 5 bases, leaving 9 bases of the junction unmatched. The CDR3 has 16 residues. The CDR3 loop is CASSRHLAGDAYEQYV. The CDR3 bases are TGTGCCAGCAGTCGACACCTAGCGGGAGACGCCTACGAGCAGTACGTC.

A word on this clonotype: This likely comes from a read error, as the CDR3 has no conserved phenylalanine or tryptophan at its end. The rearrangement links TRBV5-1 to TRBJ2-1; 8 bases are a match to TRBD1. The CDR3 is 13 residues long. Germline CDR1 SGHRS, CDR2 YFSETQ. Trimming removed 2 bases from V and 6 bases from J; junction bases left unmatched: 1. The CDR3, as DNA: TGCGCCAGCAGCTTAACAGGGGGCAATGAGCAGTTCTCC. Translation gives CASSLTGGNEQFS.

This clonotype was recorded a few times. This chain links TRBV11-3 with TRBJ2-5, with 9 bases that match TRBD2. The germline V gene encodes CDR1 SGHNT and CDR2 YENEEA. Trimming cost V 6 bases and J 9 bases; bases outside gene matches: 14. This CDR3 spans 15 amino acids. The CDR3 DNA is TGTGCCAGCAGATCGGCTAGCGGGAAGGTCATCGCCCAGTACTTC. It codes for CASRSASGKVIAQYF.

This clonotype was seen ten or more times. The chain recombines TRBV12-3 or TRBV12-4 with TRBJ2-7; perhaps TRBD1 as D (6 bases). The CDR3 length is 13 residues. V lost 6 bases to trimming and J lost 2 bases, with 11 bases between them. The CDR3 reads CASSNRDTYEQYV. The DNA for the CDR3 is TGTGCCAGCAGCAACAGGGACACCTACGAGCAGTACGTC.

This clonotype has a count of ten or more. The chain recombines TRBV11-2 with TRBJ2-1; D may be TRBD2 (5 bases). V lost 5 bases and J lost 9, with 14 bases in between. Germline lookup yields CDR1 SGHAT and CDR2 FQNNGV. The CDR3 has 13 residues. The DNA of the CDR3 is TGTGCCAGCAGCCAAGCGGACCCCAGTGAGCAGTTCTTC. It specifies CASSQADPSEQFF. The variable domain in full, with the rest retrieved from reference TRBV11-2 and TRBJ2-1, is EAGVAQSPRYKIIEKRQSVAFWCNPISGHATLYWYQQILGQGPKLLIQFQNNGVVDDSQLPKDRFSAERLKGVDSTLKIQPAKLEDSAVYLCASSQADPSEQFFGPGTRLTVL.

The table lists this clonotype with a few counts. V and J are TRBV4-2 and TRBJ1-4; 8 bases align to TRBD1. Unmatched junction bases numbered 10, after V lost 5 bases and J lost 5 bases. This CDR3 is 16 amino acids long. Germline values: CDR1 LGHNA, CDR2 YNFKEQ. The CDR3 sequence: CASSSGRTGSNEKLFF. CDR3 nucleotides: TGTGCCAGCAGCTCGGGCAGGACAGGGTCCAATGAAAAACTGTTTTTT.

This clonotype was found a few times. CDR3 protein: CASSPRGRNTEAFF. CDR3 DNA sequence: TGTGCCAGCAGCCCGAGGGGGCGGAACACTGAAGCTTTCTTT. The chain couples TRBV7-9 to TRBJ1-1; 7 bases are a match to TRBD1. The CDR3 runs 14 residues. J lost 1 base, V lost 5 bases, and 4 bases had no gene match. Germline CDR1 is SEHNR and CDR2 is FQNEAQ (reference sequence).

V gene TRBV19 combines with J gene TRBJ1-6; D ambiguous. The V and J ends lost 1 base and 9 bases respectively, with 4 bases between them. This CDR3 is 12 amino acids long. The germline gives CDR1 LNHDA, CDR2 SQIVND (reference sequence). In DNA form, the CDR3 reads TGTGCCAGTAGTATAGGTGGTTCACCCCTCCACTTT. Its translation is CASSIGGSPLHF.

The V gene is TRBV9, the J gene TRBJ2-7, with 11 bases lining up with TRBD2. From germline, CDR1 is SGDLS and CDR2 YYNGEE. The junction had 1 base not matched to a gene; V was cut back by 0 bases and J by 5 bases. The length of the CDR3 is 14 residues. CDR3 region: CASSVGSGRDEQYV. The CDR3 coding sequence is TGTGCCAGCAGCGTAGGTAGCGGGAGGGACGAGCAGTACGTC.

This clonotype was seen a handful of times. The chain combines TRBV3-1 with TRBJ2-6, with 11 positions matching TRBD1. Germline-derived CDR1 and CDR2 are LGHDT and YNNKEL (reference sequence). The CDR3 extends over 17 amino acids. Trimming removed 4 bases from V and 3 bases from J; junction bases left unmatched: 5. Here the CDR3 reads CASSPGTGGFGANVLTF. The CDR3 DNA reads TGTGCCAGCAGCCCCGGGACAGGGGGATTTGGGGCCAACGTCCTGACTTTC.

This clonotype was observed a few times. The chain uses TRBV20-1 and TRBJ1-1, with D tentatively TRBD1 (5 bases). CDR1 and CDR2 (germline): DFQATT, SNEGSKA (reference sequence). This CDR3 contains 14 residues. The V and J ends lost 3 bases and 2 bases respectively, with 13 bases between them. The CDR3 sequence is CSASPGTRNTEAFF. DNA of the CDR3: TGCAGTGCTAGCCCCGGGACCCGTAACACTGAAGCTTTCTTT.

CDR3 loop: CSARDPPRLAGGREQFF. The CDR3 DNA follows: TGCAGTGCTAGAGATCCCCCCCGACTAGCGGGAGGGCGGGAGCAGTTCTTC. This chain uses TRBV20-1 with TRBJ2-1; 14 bases line up with TRBD2. CDR3 length equals 17 residues. V shed 0 bases, J shed 10 bases, and the junction held 11 bases outside the gene matches. The germline CDR1 and CDR2 sequences are DFQATT and SNEGSKA (reference sequence).

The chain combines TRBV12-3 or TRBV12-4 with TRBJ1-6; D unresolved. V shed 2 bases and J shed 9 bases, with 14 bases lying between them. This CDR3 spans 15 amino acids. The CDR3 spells CASSLPPTDSSPLHF. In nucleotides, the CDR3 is TGTGCCAGCAGTTTACCCCCGACCGATTCTTCACCCCTCCACTTT.

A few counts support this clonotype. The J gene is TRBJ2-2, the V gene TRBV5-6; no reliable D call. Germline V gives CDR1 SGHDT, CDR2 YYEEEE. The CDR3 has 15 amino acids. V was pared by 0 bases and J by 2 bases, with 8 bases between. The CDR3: CASSLVTINTGELFF. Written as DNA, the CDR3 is TGTGCCAGCAGCTTGGTAACCATTAACACCGGGGAGCTGTTTTTT. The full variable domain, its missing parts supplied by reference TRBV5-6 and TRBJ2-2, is DAGVTQSPTHLIKTRGQQVTLRCSPKSGHDTVSWYQQALGQGPQFIFQYYEEEERQRGNFPDRFSGHQFPNYSSELNVNALLLGDSALYLCASSLVTINTGELFFGEGSRLTVL.